The 26 T cell receptor beta chains in this list originate from one sample, sequenced in a study of Ad26.COV2.S vaccination and SARS-CoV-2 variants. Treatment noted: some 19 received Ad26.COV2.S at low or high dose, single or two shots; a few received placebo; per-sample allocation not given. The samples were gathered on day 63 after the first injection of vaccine or placebo. Sequencing used immunoSEQ multiplex PCR; TCRdb keeps in-frame clones, though not all of them. The table lists hundreds of thousands of clones, around 88% of them singletons. The sample was peripheral blood, taken in a trial of Ad26.COV2.S vaccine versus placebo. These receptors all come from a person between 18 and 59 years old who received the Ad26.COV2.S COVID-19 vaccine or a placebo.

With respect to this clone: Other DNA sequences in the same sample also yield this CDR3. The chain's CDR3 is CAWSVGGSSYEQYF. The CDR3 nucleotides are TGTGCCTGGAGTGTGGGAGGGAGCTCCTACGAGCAGTACTTC. V and J are TRBV30 and TRBJ2-7; 7 bases line up with TRBD2. The CDR3 contains 14 residues. Germline V gene sequence: CDR1 GTSNPN, CDR2 SVGIG (reference sequence). V gave up 0 bases and J gave up 0 bases; unmatched junction bases: 2.

The rearrangement uses TRBV4-3 and TRBJ1-4; D gene uncertain. This CDR3 has 15 residues. Deletions cut 0 bases from V and 8 bases from J, with 13 bases between. Per germline, CDR1 LGHNA and CDR2 YSLEER. The CDR3 is CASSQDPAGVEKLFF. The CDR3 region has the DNA TGCGCCAGCAGCCAAGATCCGGCTGGGGTAGAAAAACTGTTTTTT.

V usage is TRBV5-4 and J usage is TRBJ2-1, with TRBD2 matching over 7 bases. Per the germline V gene, CDR1 is SGHNT and CDR2 is YYREEE (reference sequence). The CDR3 totals 14 residues. The ends lost 3 bases at V and 9 bases at J; junction bases unmatched: 9. DNA for the CDR3: TGTGCCAGCAGCTCTTTTCGCGGGAGTGGTGAGCAGTTCTTC. Its translation: CASSSFRGSGEQFF.

The genes are TRBV4-3 and TRBJ2-7; TRBD1 matches at 8 bases. CDR1 LGHNA and CDR2 YSLEER come from the germline V gene. CDR3 length equals 13 residues. Trimming cost V 3 bases and J 4 bases; bases outside gene matches: 2. CDR3 sequence reads: CASSHGTGYEQYF. The CDR3 bases are TGCGCCAGCAGCCATGGGACAGGATACGAGCAGTACTTC.

The chain combines TRBV6-2 or TRBV6-3 with TRBJ2-7, with 14 positions matching TRBD2. CDR1 and CDR2 from the germline V gene are MNHEY and SVGEGT. The CDR3 is made up of 19 amino acids. V was clipped by 1 base and J by 1 base; unmatched bases: 9. The CDR3 loop is CASSYFGLAGGRRSYEQYF. CDR3 sequence (DNA): TGTGCCAGCAGTTACTTCGGACTAGCGGGGGGCCGGCGGTCCTACGAGCAGTACTTC.

The chain joins TRBV13 to TRBJ2-1, with D possibly being TRBD1 or TRBD2 (5 bases each). Germline V CDR1 and CDR2: PRHDT, FYEKMQ (reference sequence). V was clipped by 5 bases and J by 3 bases, with 14 bases between them. This CDR3 contains 15 residues. CDR3 sequence: CASSPGPSDYNEQFF. In DNA form, the CDR3 reads TGTGCCAGCAGCCCGGGACCCTCGGACTACAATGAGCAGTTCTTC. The variable domain in full, with the rest retrieved from reference TRBV13 and TRBJ2-1, is AAGVIQSPRHLIKEKRETATLKCYPIPRHDTVYWYQQGPGQDPQFLISFYEKMQSDKGSIPDRFSAQQFSDYHSELNMSSLELGDSALYFCASSPGPSDYNEQFFGPGTRLTVL.

This clone is a singleton in its sample. V and J are TRBV25-1 and TRBJ1-1; TRBD1 is a possible D gene (5 bases). This CDR3 comprises 14 residues. Germline V gene lookup returns CDR1 MGHDK and CDR2 SYGVNS. Between the trimmed V and J ends, which lost 4 bases and 0 bases, there was a span of 9 bases. CDR3 amino acids: CASSGAGLNTEAFF. The CDR3 DNA sequence: TGTGCCAGCAGTGGGGCAGGGCTGAACACTGAAGCTTTCTTT.

The chain combines TRBV4-2 with TRBJ2-3; D is ambiguous. The V gene's germline CDR1 is LGHNA and CDR2 YNFKEQ. V was clipped by 0 bases and J by 6 bases, with 13 bases between them. The length of the CDR3 is 15 residues. The CDR3: CASSQDLKVVDTQYF. In DNA form, the CDR3 reads TGTGCCAGCAGCCAAGATCTTAAGGTCGTGGATACGCAGTATTTT.

The V and J genes are TRBV7-9 and TRBJ1-6; D is perhaps TRBD1 (6 bases). The CDR3 contains 17 residues. Trimming took off 1 base at V and 4 bases at J, with 14 bases between the two ends. Germline values: CDR1 SEHNR, CDR2 FQNEAQ (reference sequence). The chain's CDR3 is CASSLEGGLRYNSPLHF. CDR3 bases: TGTGCCAGCAGCTTAGAGGGGGGGCTCAGGTATAATTCACCCCTCCACTTT.

The V gene is TRBV3-1 (or the pseudogene TRBV3-2), the J gene TRBJ2-5; 13 bases fit TRBD2. Germline V gene sequence: CDR1 LGHDT, CDR2 YNNKEL (reference sequence). V was clipped by 2 bases and J by 5 bases; unmatched bases: 11. This CDR3 is 18 amino acids long. CDR3 amino acids: CASSQRPGLAGVRETQYF. The CDR3 DNA reads as TGTGCCAGCAGCCAAAGACCTGGACTAGCGGGAGTCCGGGAGACCCAGTACTTC.

As for this clone: Other DNA sequences within the sample encode an identical CDR3. This chain links TRBV12-3 or TRBV12-4 with TRBJ2-7; D gene ambiguous. V shed 3 bases and J shed 1 base, with 4 bases lying between them. The CDR3 consists of 12 residues. The chain's CDR3 is CASSLGSYEQYF. The CDR3 DNA reads TGTGCCAGCAGTTTGGGTTCCTACGAGCAGTACTTC.

This sequence joins TRBV5-4 and TRBJ2-2, with D tentatively TRBD2 (6 bases). This CDR3 contains 16 residues. Germline lookup yields CDR1 SGHNT and CDR2 YYREEE (reference sequence). The germline V and J ends were trimmed by 3 bases and 4 bases, with 16 bases remaining between them. This chain's CDR3 is CASSWRRGRGTGELFF. CDR3 bases: TGTGCCAGCAGCTGGCGGAGGGGTCGGGGCACCGGGGAGCTGTTTTTT.

V gene TRBV7-2 combines with J gene TRBJ2-1; 8 positions agree with TRBD2. Germline lookup yields CDR1 SGHTA and CDR2 FQGNSA. This CDR3 has 15 amino acids. The ends lost 3 bases at V and 7 bases at J; junction bases unmatched: 8. CDR3 amino acids: CASSLRTSLSNEQFF. Written as DNA, the CDR3 is TGTGCCAGCAGCTTGAGGACTAGCTTAAGTAATGAGCAGTTCTTC.

The rearrangement joins TRBV6-5 to TRBJ1-1; 8 nucleotides align to TRBD1. Germline values: CDR1 MNHEY, CDR2 SVGAGI. With 5 bases clipped from V and 1 base from J, the junction kept 6 bases outside the gene matches. This CDR3 spans 15 amino acids. The CDR3 here is CASSRQGSSNTEAFF. The CDR3, as DNA: TGTGCCAGCAGTAGACAGGGGTCATCGAACACTGAAGCTTTCTTT.

The J gene is TRBJ2-5, the V gene TRBV30; a weak D match, TRBD2 (5 bases). V lost 0 bases, J lost 4 bases, and 12 bases lay in between. Germline CDR1 and CDR2: GTSNPN and SVGIG (reference sequence). The CDR3 consists of 14 residues. CDR3 protein: CAWSVTSLRETQYF. The CDR3 DNA reads as TGTGCCTGGAGTGTAACTAGTTTGCGAGAGACCCAGTACTTC. The full variable domain, in which reference TRBV30 and TRBJ2-5 provide the parts outside the CDR3, is SQTIHQWPATLVQPVGSPLSLECTVEGTSNPNLYWYRQAAGRGLQLLFYSVGIGQISSEVPQNLSASRPQDRQFILSSKKLLLSDSGFYLCAWSVTSLRETQYFGPGTRLLVL.

The V and J genes are TRBV7-2 and TRBJ2-5; a possible D gene is TRBD2 (7 bases). Germline values: CDR1 SGHTA, CDR2 FQGNSA. The CDR3 loop spans 15 amino acids. The V end lost 3 bases, the J end lost 2 bases, and 13 bases lay between the germline ends. This CDR3 is CASSLGGDTQETQYF. The DNA for the CDR3 is TGTGCCAGCAGCTTGGGGGGGGACACTCAAGAGACCCAGTACTTC.

The rearrangement joins TRBV5-1 to TRBJ1-1, with TRBD1 matching 7 bases. The CDR3 has 13 residues. J gave up 8 bases and V 7 bases, and 11 bases lay outside the gene matches. CDR1 is SGHRS and CDR2 is YFSETQ in the germline V gene. CDR3 protein: CASGKDRHSEAFF. The CDR3 DNA sequence: TGCGCCAGCGGAAAGGACAGGCACTCCGAAGCTTTCTTT.

This chain links TRBV9 with TRBJ2-7, with D maybe TRBD2 (5 bases). V was cut by 1 base and J by 3 bases, with 14 bases left in between. CDR1 SGDLS and CDR2 YYNGEE come from the germline V gene. CDR3 size: 15 residues. For the CDR3, the DNA is TGTGCCAGCAGCGTAACAGCGGCGGCCAACTACGAGCAGTACTTC. It codes for CASSVTAAANYEQYF.

The V call is TRBV18, the J call TRBJ2-5, with D perhaps matching TRBD2 (6 bases). Trimming took 3 bases from V and 5 from J, leaving 13 bases between them. This CDR3 has 14 amino acids. Germline V gene lookup returns CDR1 KGHSH and CDR2 LQKENI. CDR3 in amino acids: CASSPRGGRETQYF. CDR3 sequence (DNA): TGTGCCAGCTCACCTAGAGGAGGGAGGGAGACCCAGTACTTC.

This clone was counted a single time. CDR3: CASQGQGDLSQPQHF. CDR3 bases: TGTGCCAGCCAAGGACAGGGGGACTTAAGTCAGCCCCAGCATTTT. The chain couples TRBV6-5 to TRBJ1-5; TRBD1 aligns across 10 bases. The CDR3 is 15 residues long. Germline CDR1 is MNHEY and CDR2 is SVGAGI. The V and J ends lost 8 bases and 6 bases, in that order; junction bases with no gene match: 10.

The genes are TRBV19 and TRBJ2-3; TRBD1 or TRBD2 may be the D gene (5 bases each). V lost 6 bases and J 3 bases, leaving 16 bases between the germline ends. There are 15 residues in the CDR3. Germline CDR1 LNHDA, CDR2 SQIVND (reference sequence). The CDR3 sequence is CASRTPGPRTDTQYF. The CDR3 nucleotides read TGTGCCAGTAGGACACCGGGACCAAGAACAGATACGCAGTATTTT.

J is TRBJ1-1 and V is TRBV6-1, with D perhaps TRBD1 (5 bases). Germline-derived CDR1 and CDR2 are MNHNS and SASEGT. The CDR3 covers 14 residues. Trimming shortened V by 2 bases and J by 2 bases, and 9 bases separated the two germline ends. The CDR3 reads CASSEWGLNTEAFF. The DNA of the CDR3 is TGTGCCAGCAGTGAATGGGGACTTAACACTGAAGCTTTCTTT.

V is TRBV28 and J is TRBJ2-7; D tentatively fits TRBD1 or TRBD2 (5 bases each). Trimming shortened V by 4 bases and J by 4 bases, and 17 bases separated the two germline ends. CDR3 length: 15 amino acids. Germline-derived CDR1 and CDR2 are MDHEN and SYDVKM. CDR3 DNA sequence: TGTGCCAGCAGTTCCGGGACCCTCATCATGTACGAGCAGTACTTC. Translating gives CASSSGTLIMYEQYF.

The V and J genes are TRBV4-2 and TRBJ2-1, with 8 bases aligning to TRBD2. The CDR3 sequence is 17 residues long. CDR1 LGHNA and CDR2 YNFKEQ come from the germline V gene. V shed 0 bases, J shed 3 bases, and the junction held 7 bases outside the gene matches. In DNA form, the CDR3 reads TGTGCCAGCAGCCAAGACTATAGCGGGAATTACTACAATGAGCAGTTCTTC. It codes for CASSQDYSGNYYNEQFF.

V gene TRBV9 combines with J gene TRBJ2-7; 7 nucleotides match TRBD2. Germline CDR1 and CDR2: SGDLS and YYNGEE. The CDR3 has 15 amino acids. V shed 0 bases, J shed 5 bases, and the junction held 8 bases outside the gene matches. DNA of the CDR3: TGTGCCAGCAGCGTAGGTTCACTAGCGAAGAACGAGCAGTACTTC. This translates into CASSVGSLAKNEQYF.

The gene calls are TRBV27 and TRBJ2-7; weak D call: TRBD1 (5 bases). The V gene's germline CDR1 is MNHEY and CDR2 SMNVEV (reference sequence). V lost 3 bases and J lost 0, with 9 bases in between. This CDR3 spans 14 amino acids. The CDR3 nucleotides are TGTGCCAGCAGTTTGGCCAGGGTCTCCTACGAGCAGTACTTC. It codes for CASSLARVSYEQYF.